This is a list of T cell receptor beta chains from one sample in a study of CD8+ T cells in alopecia areata. Repertoires were generated with immunoSEQ multiplex PCR, while TCRdb's copy carries only in-frame clones and drops some. The sample yields over 120,000 clones, about 47% seen once. This specimen was CD4+ T cells sorted from blood, taken at week 0. These receptors came from a human donor with alopecia areata. CDR3s include the opening cysteine and the closing phenylalanine or tryptophan. The order of the fields is D gene, CDR3 length, clone size, V gene, J gene, CDR3 DNA, CDR3 protein. The D gene is left open where the match is weak. Clone size is given for some rows only: seen once, a few or many times, or a class if the clone is expanded.

NA	10	NA	TRBV6-5	TRBJ2-5	TGTGCCAGCAAGGGGGAGACCCAGTACTTC	CASKGETQYF
TRBD2	15	once	TRBV5-1	TRBJ2-5	TGCGCCAGCAGCGGGACGGGAGGGTCAGAAGAGACCCAGTACTTC	CASSGTGGSEETQYF
TRBD2	14	few	TRBV6-5	TRBJ2-1	TGTGCCAGCAGTTACTCAGGCGGGAGAGATGAGCAGTTCTTC	CASSYSGGRDEQFF
TRBD2	14	NA	TRBV9	TRBJ2-7	TGTGCCAGCAGCGTAAGCGGGCGGGGGGCCGAGCAGTACTTC	CASSVSGRGAEQYF
NA	13	once	TRBV29-1	TRBJ2-5	TGCAGCGTGGGGGGCAGGGCGGGAGAGACCCAGTACTTC	CSVGGRAGETQYF
NA	13	NA	TRBV4-2	TRBJ1-1	TGTGCCAGCGCCCCCACGGGTCGGACTGAAGCTTTCTTT	CASAPTGRTEAFF
NA	13	NA	TRBV10-3	TRBJ1-2	TGTGCCATCAGTGGCAGGGTTAACTATGGCTACACCTTC	CAISGRVNYGYTF
NA	12	once	TRBV5-1	TRBJ2-7	TGCGCCAGCAGCCTACCACCGGGCGAGCAGTACTTC	CASSLPPGEQYF
NA	14	once	TRBV5-1	TRBJ1-1	TGCGCCAGCAGCCGATCGACAGACCTCACTGAAGCTTTCTTT	CASSRSTDLTEAFF
TRBD1	16	NA	TRBV4-2	TRBJ1-5	TGTGCCAGCAGCCAAGATCCGGGACAGAGTTATCAGCCCCAGCATTTT	CASSQDPGQSYQPQHF
TRBD1	14	few	TRBV29-1	TRBJ2-5	TGCAGCGTTGAATTGGCAGGGGGCCAAGAGACCCAGTACTTC	CSVELAGGQETQYF
TRBD2	13	NA	TRBV11-2	TRBJ2-2	TGTGCCAGTAGGCGGGGGGTCAGCGGGGAGCTGTTTTTT	CASRRGVSGELFF
TRBD2	11	NA	TRBV7-8	TRBJ2-1	TGTGCCAGCAGGCGCGGGGGTTGGGAGTTCTTC	CASRRGGWEFF
NA	15	NA	TRBV7-8	TRBJ2-7	TGTGCCAGCAGCTTAGCAAGAGGGATTGGCCACGAGCAGTACTTC	CASSLARGIGHEQYF
NA	12	few	TRBV6-1	TRBJ2-6	TGTGCCAGCAGCTCTGGGGCCAACGTCCTGACTTTC	CASSSGANVLTF
TRBD1	15	few	TRBV6-1	TRBJ2-7	TGTGCCAGCAGTTCGGGCGGGACAGGGTCCTACGAGCAGTACTTC	CASSSGGTGSYEQYF
NA	13	once	TRBV7-9	TRBJ2-1	TGTGCCAGCAGCTTAGAGGGGCCCAATGAGCAGTTCTTC	CASSLEGPNEQFF
NA	14	few	TRBV29-1	TRBJ2-2	TGCAGCGGCACAGGAGTGAGGGACACCGGGGAGCTGTTTTTT	CSGTGVRDTGELFF
TRBD2	16	few	TRBV29-1	TRBJ2-3	TGCAGCGTTGCCGACCTAGCGGGACTCTACACAGATACGCAGTATTTT	CSVADLAGLYTDTQYF
TRBD1	13	NA	TRBV29-1	TRBJ2-2	TGCAGCGTTGAAAACAGGGGGCCTGGGGAGCTGTTTTTT	CSVENRGPGELFF
TRBD1	16	few	TRBV19	TRBJ2-1	TGTGCCAGTAGGACAGGGGTAGTATGGAGTGACAATGAGCAGTTCTTC	CASRTGVVWSDNEQFF
NA	14	NA	TRBV7-8	TRBJ1-5	TGTGCCAGCAGCTTAACAGCTAGCTATCAGCCCCAGCATTTT	CASSLTASYQPQHF
NA	15	NA	TRBV10-3	TRBJ2-1	TGTGCCCCCAAGGGCCCGGGAAGCTCCTACAATGAGCAGTTCTTC	CAPKGPGSSYNEQFF
TRBD2	14	NA	TRBV15	TRBJ2-1	TGTGCCACCAGCATACTAGCGGGTATTGGGGAGCAGTTCTTC	CATSILAGIGEQFF
TRBD1	14	NA	TRBV7-9	TRBJ2-7	TGTGCCAGCAGCTTTGACAGGGCCGAGGATCGGCAGTACTTC	CASSFDRAEDRQYF
NA	12	NA	TRBV29-1	TRBJ2-4	TGCAGCGGGGGACGGGACAAAAACATTCAGTACTTC	CSGGRDKNIQYF
NA	13	few	TRBV27	TRBJ2-7	TGTGCCAGCAGAACTAAGGGGGGGCGCGAGCAGTACTTC	CASRTKGGREQYF
NA	11	once	TRBV2	TRBJ2-5	TGTGCCAGCCGGGGTCGGGAGACCCAGTACTTC	CASRGRETQYF
NA	12	few	TRBV11-2	TRBJ2-3	TGTGCCAGCAGCTTAGATAGCGATACGCAGTATTTT	CASSLDSDTQYF
NA	13	NA	TRBV5-1	TRBJ1-1	TGCGCCAGCAGCCTTACGAGGAACACTGAAGCTTTCTTT	CASSLTRNTEAFF
NA	13	NA	TRBV29-1	TRBJ1-5	TGCAGCGTTGCTACGGGGATTTATCAGCCCCAGCATTTT	CSVATGIYQPQHF
TRBD2	16	NA	TRBV7-9	TRBJ2-1	TGTGCCAGCAGCTTAGACAAGAAGGCGGGAGGGCATGAGCAGTTCTTC	CASSLDKKAGGHEQFF
NA	12	NA	TRBV29-1	TRBJ2-7	TGCAGCGTTGGAGGGACACCCTACGAGCAGTACTTC	CSVGGTPYEQYF
NA	12	NA	TRBV29-1	TRBJ2-5	TGCAGCGTTGGAGGAGGTAGAGAGACCCAGTACTTC	CSVGGGRETQYF
TRBD2	13	few	TRBV28	TRBJ2-1	TGTGCCAGCCGTCTAGCGGGGCTCAATGAGCAGTTCTTC	CASRLAGLNEQFF
NA	10	NA	TRBV6-5	TRBJ1-5	TGTGCCAGCATTTTTCAGCCCCAGCATTTT	CASIFQPQHF
TRBD1	14	few	TRBV28	TRBJ2-7	TGTGCCAGCAGTTTAAGGGACAGGGGCTACGAGCAGTACTTC	CASSLRDRGYEQYF
TRBD2	12	once	TRBV6-5	TRBJ2-5	TGTGCCAGCAGTTCCGGGACTAGCGGGACCTACTTC	CASSSGTSGTYF
TRBD2	15	NA	TRBV9	TRBJ2-4	TGTGCCAGCAGCCCCTCCAGCGGGAGGGCCGACATTCAGTACTTC	CASSPSSGRADIQYF
TRBD2	14	few	TRBV13	TRBJ2-7	TGTGCCAGCAGCTTACGCGGGAGTAGGTACGAGCAGTACTTC	CASSLRGSRYEQYF
NA	12	few	TRBV19	TRBJ2-6	TGTGCCAGTAGTACCGGGGCCAACGTCCTGACTTTC	CASSTGANVLTF